This T cell receptor beta chain was sequenced during a study of Graves' ophthalmopathy and Graves' hyperthyroidism. Amplification of the TCR beta CDR3 regions used RNA transcripts (as template). Investigators did first-round RT-PCR with HTBI primers, then second-round multiplex PCR. TCRdb re-derived calls from the multiplex PCR reads in MiXCR, one entry per CDR3 protein. The table includes about 240,000 distinct CDR3 sequences, around 50% detected once. Per germline, CDR1 SNHLY and CDR2 FYNNEI. The CDR3 loop spans 14 amino acids. V was trimmed by 6 bases and J by 2 bases, leaving 10 bases between them.

The sequencing input was peripheral blood. This chain uses TRBV2 with TRBJ2-2, with unresolved D. This sequence originates from an adult man with Graves' ophthalmopathy. CDR3 DNA: TGTGCCAGCAGGAGGCTAGTTAACACCGGGGAGCTGTTTTTT. It translates to CASRRLVNTGELFF.